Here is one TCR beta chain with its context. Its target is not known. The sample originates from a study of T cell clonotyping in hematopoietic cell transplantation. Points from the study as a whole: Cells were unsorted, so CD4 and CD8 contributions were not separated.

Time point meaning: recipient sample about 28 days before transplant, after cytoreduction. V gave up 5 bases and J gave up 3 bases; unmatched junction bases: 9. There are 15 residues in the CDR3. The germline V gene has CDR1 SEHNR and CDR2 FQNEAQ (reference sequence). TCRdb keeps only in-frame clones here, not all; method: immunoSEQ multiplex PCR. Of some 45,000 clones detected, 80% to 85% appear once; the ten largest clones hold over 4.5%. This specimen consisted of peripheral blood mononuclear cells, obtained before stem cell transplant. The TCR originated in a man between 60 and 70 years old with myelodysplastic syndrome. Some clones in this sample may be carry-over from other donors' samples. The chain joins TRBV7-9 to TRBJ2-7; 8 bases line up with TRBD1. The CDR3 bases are TGTGCCAGCAGCCGAACGACAGGGGTAGGCTACGAGCAGTACTTC. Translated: CASSRTTGVGYEQYF.